This TCR beta chain derives from a study of human T cells and chemical hapten exposure. Findings and limits, study-wide: Controls had significantly fewer large CDR3 similarity clusters than were formed by expanded TCRs. Sensitizing with DPC caused no change in TCRs above 1 in 1000 frequency.

The time point here: patch test 3, about 24 weeks after DPC sensitization. Indicated treatment: therapeutic diphenylcyclopropenone sensitization with weekly scalp DPC. Unfractionated whole blood was the source of the extracted total RNA. Unique molecular identifiers were affixed to discrete cDNA molecules within the library. TCRdb re-derived calls from the RACE reads in MiXCR, one entry per CDR3 protein. The sample lists 150,000 to 200,000 distinct CDR3 sequences, under 30% occurring once. Worth noting for this clonotype: Its antigen is still unknown.

Germline assignment: CDR1 DFQATT and CDR2 SNEGSKA (reference sequence). Unmatched junction bases numbered 10, after V lost 5 bases and J lost 10 bases. This CDR3 region has 14 residues. This clonotype was sampled from a woman aged 40 to 50 with alopecia areata. Some clones in this sample may be carry-over from other donors' samples. The sample was whole blood, taken in connection with sensitization to the hapten diphenylcyclopropenone (DPC). The chain employs TRBV20-1 and TRBJ2-1, with 11 bases identical to TRBD2. The CDR3 sequence is CSARTSGSWDEQFF. Here the CDR3 DNA reads TGCAGTGCTCGAACTAGCGGGAGTTGGGACGAGCAGTTCTTC.